The entry that follows covers one T cell receptor (beta chain) sequence. RNA transcripts were the template for amplifying TCR beta CDR3 regions. HTBI primers were employed in a first-round RT-PCR of the TCR CDR3. In TCRdb, the multiplex PCR reads were re-called with MiXCR into one record per CDR3 protein. The sample has about 570,000 distinct CDR3 sequences; about 43% are singletons. Trimming pared 0 bases from V and 4 bases from J, leaving 18 bases between. Germline CDR1 is SEHNR and CDR2 is FQNEAQ (reference sequence). This CDR3 region has 17 residues. The record originates from a study of T cells in Graves' hyperthyroidism and ophthalmopathy.

The sequencing sample was made of peripheral blood or thyroid tissue (not recorded which). The clonotype comes from an adult woman with Graves' disease, either hyperthyroidism or ophthalmopathy (not recorded which). The chain uses TRBV7-9 and TRBJ1-1, with D possibly TRBD1 on 6 matching bases. The CDR3 coding sequence is TGTGCCAGCAGCTTAGCGACAGGAAAGGGGCGGGGCACTGAAGCTTTCTTT. Protein: CASSLATGKGRGTEAFF.